A single sample gave rise to the 3 T cell receptor beta chains below, sequenced in a study of cytomegalovirus exposure and HLA in healthy donors. PCR employed 60 Vbeta and 13 Jbeta primers. TCRdb keeps only in-frame clones here, not all; method: immunoSEQ multiplex PCR. The sample contains about 130,000 clones, roughly 80% of which appear only once. Sample: PBMCs. These receptors originate from a boy aged 5-17 years in good health and CMV-seronegative.

CDR3 sequence reads: CAWSLASPYEQYF. In DNA form, the CDR3 reads TGTGCCTGGAGCCTAGCGTCCCCCTACGAGCAGTACTTC. This chain links TRBV30 with TRBJ2-7; perhaps TRBD2 as D (6 bases). V was shortened by 3 bases and J by 2 bases, with 11 bases between the two germline ends. In germline, CDR1 is GTSNPN, CDR2 SVGIG (reference sequence). This CDR3 has 13 residues.

The chain combines TRBV30 with TRBJ2-1, with a possible D match to TRBD1 (6 bases). The germline V gene has CDR1 GTSNPN and CDR2 SVGIG (reference sequence). The CDR3 contains 12 residues. V was cut by 4 bases and J by 6 bases, with 10 bases left in between. In DNA, the CDR3 is TGTGCCTGGACGAGGACAGCCAATGAGCAGTTCTTC. Protein product: CAWTRTANEQFF.

This clone was seen more than once but under ten times. The V and J genes are TRBV30 and TRBJ1-1; D unclear. CDR1 is GTSNPN, CDR2 SVGIG, per germline (reference sequence). The CDR3 runs 12 residues. The V gene lost 5 bases and the J gene lost 1 base, with 8 bases spanning the gap. The CDR3 DNA follows: TGTGCCTGGCAGCGCCAGAACACTGAAGCTTTCTTT. It codes for CAWQRQNTEAFF.